The sequence of this T cell receptor (beta chain) was determined in a study of T-cell memory formation after mild COVID-19. Whole-study findings and limits: CD4+ contracting clones were mainly CM and EM; CD8+ ones, EMRA.

Trimming removed 6 bases from V and 9 bases from J, with 9 bases in between. Germline CDR1 and CDR2: MDHEN and SYDVKM. CDR3 length: 11 residues. For this clonotype: Antigen specificity is unknown.

TCRdb fed the 5' RACE reads into MiXCR, producing one record per CDR3 protein. The sample lists about 110,000 distinct CDR3 sequences, 15% to 20% seen once, with around 5.5% in the top ten. The gene calls are TRBV28 and TRBJ2-1; D is unresolved. The receptor comes from a man aged 18 to 29 who had mild COVID-19 (a few samples of this study predate the infection). Cell type and time point are not known. What was sequenced was PBMCs or a T cell subset sorted from them (not recorded which). CDR3 in amino acids: CASRDRGEQFF. The CDR3 DNA is TGTGCCAGCAGAGACCGAGGTGAGCAGTTCTTC.